The 32 T cell receptor beta chains below all came from one sample that was sequenced in a study of radiotherapy plus CTLA-4 blockade in lung cancer. Using immunoSEQ multiplex PCR, the repertoire was profiled, and TCRdb retains in-frame clones only, with some absent. The table lists 20,000 to 25,000 clones, 70% to 75% of them singletons. The sequences come from peripheral blood, collected from a patient treated with radiotherapy plus ipilimumab. These receptors all come from a human donor with non-small cell lung cancer whose response to radiotherapy plus ipilimumab could not be evaluated.

The gene calls are TRBV5-1 and TRBJ2-1; 7 bases fit TRBD2. V dropped 3 bases and J dropped 2; count of bases not matched to a gene: 8. Germline V gene lookup returns CDR1 SGHRS and CDR2 YFSETQ. The length of the CDR3 is 16 residues. The CDR3 loop reads CASSYLRGSTYNEQFF. The CDR3 DNA sequence: TGCGCCAGCAGCTATCTACGCGGGAGCACCTACAATGAGCAGTTCTTC.

The gene calls are TRBV29-1 and TRBJ2-5; 9 nucleotides align to TRBD1. CDR3 size: 13 residues. J lost 2 bases, V lost 4 bases, and 2 bases had no gene match. Looked up from germline, CDR1 is SQVTM and CDR2 is ANQGSEA. The CDR3 nucleotides read TGCAGCGTTGGCGGACAGGGGCAAGAGACCCAGTACTTC. Encoded protein: CSVGGQGQETQYF.

The chain couples TRBV6-1 to TRBJ1-2; 7 bases are a match to TRBD1. The CDR3 covers 11 residues. The V gene end was trimmed by 7 bases and the J gene end by 7 bases; junction bases not matched to a gene: 3. The germline V gene encodes CDR1 MNHNS and CDR2 SASEGT. The CDR3 coding sequence is TGTGCCAGCATCTACAGGGGTGGCTACACCTTC. Translating it yields CASIYRGGYTF.

As regards this clone: The germline gene is not matched at one end of the junction; a read error may be the cause. This chain's CDR3 is CASSHPLTRQGTFF. The CDR3 nucleotides are TGCGCCAGCAGCCACCCACTCACCCGGCAGGGGACCTTTTTC. The gene calls are TRBV4-1 and TRBJ2-7; possibly TRBD1 for D (6 bases). The CDR3 covers 14 residues. Germline-derived CDR1 and CDR2 are MGHRA and YSYEKL.

The rearrangement links TRBV7-9 to TRBJ2-3, with D perhaps TRBD2 (6 bases). V lost 5 bases to trimming and J lost 2 bases, with 20 bases between them. The CDR3 totals 17 residues. CDR1 and CDR2 from the germline V gene are SEHNR and FQNEAQ (reference sequence). The CDR3 DNA follows: TGTGCCAGCAGCCGTCGGGACGGGGGACTTTACACAGATACGCAGTATTTT. It translates to CASSRRDGGLYTDTQYF.

The genes are TRBV5-1 and TRBJ2-5; 7 nucleotides align to TRBD1. The V gene's germline CDR1 is SGHRS and CDR2 YFSETQ. After removal of 3 bases from V and 0 bases from J, the junction contained 5 bases not matched to a gene. The CDR3 is 15 amino acids. CDR3 coding DNA: TGCGCCAGCAGCTATGGACAGGCCTACCAAGAGACCCAGTACTTC. This gives the protein CASSYGQAYQETQYF.

The chain couples TRBV30 to TRBJ2-1, with 8 bases lining up with TRBD1. With V trimmed by 1 base and J by 9 bases, 8 bases remained unmatched. CDR1 and CDR2 (germline): GTSNPN, SVGIG (reference sequence). The CDR3 has 14 residues. The CDR3 DNA follows: TGTGCCTGGAGTGCAGGACAGGGTGAGGGTGAGCAGTTCTTC. As protein: CAWSAGQGEGEQFF.

V and J are TRBV7-2 and TRBJ2-5; 9 nucleotides align to TRBD1. V lost 7 bases, J lost 7 bases, and 7 bases stayed unmatched. Germline V CDR1 and CDR2: SGHTA, FQGNSA. The CDR3 length is 13 residues. Here the CDR3 DNA reads TGTGCCAGCACCCCGGACAGGGGTGGGACCCAGTACTTC. This gives the protein CASTPDRGGTQYF.

The count of this clone is one. This chain links TRBV7-2 with TRBJ2-2, with TRBD2 identical over 10 bases. V dropped 4 bases and J dropped 2; count of bases not matched to a gene: 1. This CDR3 is 15 amino acids long. Germline CDR1 is SGHTA and CDR2 is FQGNSA. The DNA of the CDR3 is TGTGCCAGCAGCTCTAGCGGGAGAAACACCGGGGAGCTGTTTTTT. Protein: CASSSSGRNTGELFF. Using reference TRBV7-2 and TRBJ2-2 for the parts outside the CDR3, the full variable domain is GAGVSQSPSNKVTEKGKDVELRCDPISGHTALYWYRQSLGQGLEFLIYFQGNSAPDKSGLPSDRFSAERTGGSVSTLTIQRTQQEDSAVYLCASSSSGRNTGELFFGEGSRLTVL.

The chain couples TRBV5-1 to TRBJ2-1, with D unclear. Trimming pared 0 bases from V and 6 bases from J, leaving 4 bases between. Germline values: CDR1 SGHRS, CDR2 YFSETQ. This CDR3 is built from 12 residues. CDR3: CASSLGPNEQFF. The CDR3 DNA is TGCGCCAGCAGCTTGGGGCCCAATGAGCAGTTCTTC.

The J gene is TRBJ2-7, the V gene TRBV5-4; TRBD2 matches 8 bases. V shed 3 bases, J shed 3 bases, and the junction held 14 bases outside the gene matches. Germline CDR1 reads SGHNT; CDR2 reads YYREEE (reference sequence). This CDR3 has 17 amino acids. The CDR3 sequence is CASSSPFYGRALYEQYF. Here the CDR3 DNA reads TGTGCCAGCAGCTCCCCCTTCTACGGGAGGGCCCTCTACGAGCAGTACTTC.

The rearrangement uses TRBV2 and TRBJ2-2; TRBD1 matches 11 bases. CDR3 size: 17 residues. The germline gives CDR1 SNHLY, CDR2 FYNNEI. With V trimmed by 3 bases and J by 7 bases, 10 bases remained unmatched. CDR3: CASSDGDRGRRGGELFF. CDR3 coding DNA: TGTGCCAGCAGTGATGGGGACAGGGGGAGACGGGGCGGGGAGCTGTTTTTT.

This clone was detected only a few times. The chain is built from TRBV12-5 and TRBJ2-3, with 7 bases matching TRBD1. The ends lost 6 bases at V and 3 bases at J; junction bases unmatched: 15. Germline loops: CDR1 LGHNT, CDR2 FRNRAP. The CDR3 extends over 17 amino acids. CDR3 loop: CASGTTYGTAATDTQYF. CDR3 sequence (DNA): TGTGCTAGTGGAACTACTTACGGGACAGCTGCGACAGATACGCAGTATTTT.

This clone was seen more than once but under ten times. The chain joins TRBV19 to TRBJ2-3; 11 bases are a match to TRBD2. With 8 bases clipped from V and 1 base from J, the junction kept 8 bases outside the gene matches. CDR3 length: 16 amino acids. The germline V gene has CDR1 LNHDA and CDR2 SQIVND (reference sequence). CDR3 amino acids: CASGNSGRAGTDTQYF. CDR3 coding DNA: TGTGCCAGTGGAAATAGCGGGAGGGCTGGCACAGATACGCAGTATTTT.

The chain has TRBV10-1 and TRBJ2-2; D unclear. This CDR3 region has 12 residues. With 6 bases removed from V and 6 bases from J, the gap between germline ends came to 8 bases. From germline, CDR1 is WNHNN and CDR2 SYGVQD (reference sequence). CDR3 amino acids: CASSLSAGELFF. The CDR3 DNA sequence: TGCGCCAGCAGCTTGTCGGCCGGGGAGCTGTTTTTT.

The chain couples TRBV27 to TRBJ2-2; D might be TRBD1 (6 bases). This CDR3 has 15 residues. V gave up 5 bases and J gave up 5 bases, with 15 bases separating them. CDR1 MNHEY and CDR2 SMNVEV come from the germline V gene (reference sequence). The CDR3 loop is CASSRWQGFTGELFF. The CDR3 coding sequence is TGTGCCAGCAGTCGGTGGCAGGGGTTTACCGGGGAGCTGTTTTTT.

The chain recombines TRBV28 with TRBJ2-1; TRBD2 agrees at 14 bases. V was pared by 2 bases and J by 2 bases, with 2 bases of the junction left unmatched. Germline V CDR1 and CDR2: MDHEN, SYDVKM. CDR3 length equals 17 residues. The chain's CDR3 is CASSLGTSGSPYNEQFF. The CDR3 DNA reads TGTGCCAGCAGTTTAGGGACTAGCGGGAGCCCCTACAATGAGCAGTTCTTC.

The table lists this clone with a count of one. The V gene is TRBV11-2, the J gene TRBJ2-1; D remains ambiguous. CDR3 length equals 13 residues. V lost 1 base, J lost 5 bases, and 6 bases lay in between. Germline assignment: CDR1 SGHAT and CDR2 FQNNGV. CDR3 nucleotide sequence: TGTGCCAGCAGCTTAGGGCCCAACAATGAGCAGTTCTTC. Encoded protein: CASSLGPNNEQFF.

This clone was seen just once. This chain links TRBV5-1 with TRBJ2-3; 10 bases agree with TRBD1. In germline, CDR1 is SGHRS, CDR2 YFSETQ. J was trimmed by 2 bases and V by 4 bases; bases with no gene match: 13. The CDR3 covers 18 residues. The CDR3 loop reads CASSEYPAGTGATDTQYF. The CDR3 DNA follows: TGCGCCAGCAGCGAGTATCCTGCCGGGACAGGGGCCACAGATACGCAGTATTTT. Variable domain in full (rest from reference TRBV5-1 and TRBJ2-3): KAGVTQTPRYLIKTRGQQVTLSCSPISGHRSVSWYQQTPGQGLQFLFEYFSETQRNKGNFPGRFSGRQFSNSRSEMNVSTLELGDSALYLCASSEYPAGTGATDTQYFGPGTRLTVL.

The chain recombines TRBV7-2 with TRBJ1-6; the match to TRBD1 covers 10 bases. Germline V lookup: CDR1 SGHTA, CDR2 FQGNSA. With 6 bases clipped from V and 6 bases from J, the junction kept 2 bases outside the gene matches. The CDR3 has 14 residues. This CDR3 is CASRRDRGNSPLHF. CDR3 coding DNA: TGTGCCAGCAGACGGGACAGGGGTAATTCACCCCTCCACTTT.

The chain carries TRBV30 and TRBJ2-5; TRBD2 matches at 7 bases. V gave up 0 bases and J gave up 5 bases; unmatched junction bases: 9. The CDR3 loop spans 15 amino acids. Germline V gives CDR1 GTSNPN, CDR2 SVGIG (reference sequence). The DNA of the CDR3 is TGTGCCTGGAGTGTAAACGTGGCGGGAGTGGAGACCCAGTACTTC. It is translated as CAWSVNVAGVETQYF.

This clone appeared a few times. The V and J genes are TRBV7-2 and TRBJ2-4, with 11 bases matching TRBD2. V was pared by 5 bases and J by 8 bases, with 8 bases of the junction left unmatched. Germline V CDR1 and CDR2: SGHTA, FQGNSA. This CDR3 has 15 residues. In DNA, the CDR3 is TGTGCCAGCAGCCTCTCTAGCGGGGGGAGGGACATTCAGTACTTC. Amino acids: CASSLSSGGRDIQYF.

This rearrangement joins TRBV7-2 to TRBJ1-2, with a tentative D call TRBD1 (5 bases). The V end was cut by 1 base, the J end by 5 bases, with 11 bases between. CDR3 size: 14 residues. Germline V gene lookup returns CDR1 SGHTA and CDR2 FQGNSA. For the CDR3, the DNA is TGTGCCAGCAGCTTAGGGGTAGGGGTATATGGCTACACCTTC. The encoded protein is CASSLGVGVYGYTF.

The chain couples TRBV6-5 to TRBJ1-2; 7 positions match TRBD1. The junction had 9 bases not matched to a gene; V was cut back by 4 bases and J by 7 bases. CDR1 and CDR2 (germline): MNHEY, SVGAGI. The CDR3 contains 14 residues. This chain's CDR3 is CASSLIDRAGGYTF. The DNA of the CDR3 is TGTGCCAGCAGTTTAATTGACAGGGCGGGTGGCTACACCTTC.

The genes are TRBV4-3 and TRBJ1-1; D may be TRBD1 (6 bases). Trimming shortened V by 4 bases and J by 2 bases, and 14 bases separated the two germline ends. The germline CDR1 and CDR2 sequences are LGHNA and YSLEER. The CDR3 runs 15 residues. CDR3 nucleotides: TGCGCCAGCAGCCCACCAGGGACACCAAACACTGAAGCTTTCTTT. It encodes CASSPPGTPNTEAFF.

The chain joins TRBV7-9 to TRBJ1-2; D perhaps matches TRBD1 (6 bases). There are 15 residues in the CDR3. Germline V gene data show CDR1 as SEHNR and CDR2 as FQNEAQ (reference sequence). Trimming took 4 bases from V and 4 from J, leaving 16 bases between them. In DNA form, the CDR3 reads TGTGCCAGCAGCTCACAGGGAAGGCATGTCTATGGCTACACCTTC. Translating it yields CASSSQGRHVYGYTF. The whole variable domain, remainder taken from reference TRBV7-9 and TRBJ1-2, is DTGVSQNPRHKITKRGQNVTFRCDPISEHNRLYWYRQTLGQGPEFLTYFQNEAQLEKSRLLSDRFSAERPKGSFSTLEIQRTEQGDSAMYLCASSSQGRHVYGYTFGSGTRLTVV.

The chain has TRBV7-2 and TRBJ2-1; possible D gene TRBD1, 6 bases. Trimming stripped 2 bases from V and 8 bases from J, with 13 bases between. The CDR3 sequence is 14 residues long. The germline CDR1 and CDR2 sequences are SGHTA and FQGNSA. The DNA for the CDR3 is TGTGCCAGCAGCTTAAGAACAGGGTCGGATGAGCAGTTCTTC. The encoded protein is CASSLRTGSDEQFF.

V usage is TRBV11-2 and J usage is TRBJ2-7; D is perhaps TRBD1 (6 bases). Germline assignment: CDR1 SGHAT and CDR2 FQNNGV. This CDR3 has 12 residues. The V end lost 4 bases, the J end lost 8 bases, and 12 bases lay between the germline ends. CDR3 residues: CASSSYRDQQYF. The CDR3 DNA sequence: TGTGCCAGCAGCTCGTACAGGGACCAGCAGTACTTC.

The chain has TRBV10-2 and TRBJ2-6, with TRBD2 matching 14 bases. Per the germline V gene, CDR1 is WSHSY and CDR2 is SAAADI. The CDR3 spans 19 residues. Trimming removed 6 bases from V and 3 bases from J; junction bases left unmatched: 10. CDR3 in DNA: TGCGCCAGCAGACCGACTAGCGGGAGGGCCGGCCTTGGGGCCAACGTCCTGACTTTC. Protein: CASRPTSGRAGLGANVLTF.

As DNA, the CDR3 is TGTGCCAGCATTCCTAGCGGGAGCTACGAGCAGTACTTC. Its translation: CASIPSGSYEQYF. The V gene is TRBV6-5, the J gene TRBJ2-7; 10 bases match TRBD2. The junction had 3 bases not matched to a gene; V was cut back by 7 bases and J by 3 bases. The CDR3 has 13 residues. Germline V gene lookup returns CDR1 MNHEY and CDR2 SVGAGI.

The chain employs TRBV5-1 and TRBJ2-1; TRBD2 agrees at 10 bases. CDR3 size: 16 residues. CDR1 is SGHRS and CDR2 is YFSETQ in the germline V gene. J lost 4 bases, V lost 0 bases, and 4 bases had no gene match. The CDR3 sequence: CASSLARTSGYNEQFF. CDR3 DNA: TGCGCCAGCAGCTTGGCAAGGACTAGCGGTTACAATGAGCAGTTCTTC.

This clone is a singleton in its sample. This chain uses TRBV6-6 with TRBJ1-1, with a tentative D call TRBD1 (5 bases). The CDR3 spans 13 residues. The V and J ends lost 11 bases and 3 bases respectively, with 16 bases between them. CDR1 and CDR2 from the germline V gene are MNHNY and SVGAGI (reference sequence). The CDR3: CASPPDSHTEAFF. The CDR3 DNA is TGTGCCTCTCCCCCCGACAGCCACACTGAAGCTTTCTTT.